This T cell receptor beta chain originates from a study of metastatic and nonmetastatic thyroid tumors. On the study more broadly: It was across blood and tumor or nodule tissue from malignant and benign thyroid patients that repertoires were compared.

Authors' processing steps: Variation in CDR3 across clinicopathological groups served as the basis for constructing a distant-metastasis classifier in papillary thyroid cancer. TCRdb recomputed clones from the PCR reads via MiXCR. TCRdb, rather than the study authors, made the V and J calls. The repertoire holds approximately 25,000 clones, with 20% to 25% as singletons. Study-wide results and caveats: TCR beta diversity was reportedly significantly higher in malignant thyroid tumors than benign nodules, in blood and tumor.

The CDR3 sequence is 14 residues long. Germline loops: CDR1 GTSNPN, CDR2 SVGIG (reference sequence). V dropped 2 bases and J dropped 5; count of bases not matched to a gene: 7. On this clone: Antigen specificity is unknown.

Not a single patient had been given any form of treatment at any point before undergoing thyroid surgery. Sequenced sample: blood. The TCR was taken from a male donor with papillary thyroid cancer or a benign thyroid nodule (not recorded which). Some clones in this sample may be carry-over from other donors' samples. The chain carries TRBV30 and TRBJ2-7; 9 bases align to TRBD2. CDR3 region: CAWSLSGLADEQYF. The CDR3 nucleotides are TGTGCCTGGAGTCTCTCGGGACTAGCCGACGAGCAGTACTTC. The whole variable domain, filled in from reference TRBV30 and TRBJ2-7, reads SQTIHQWPATLVQPVGSPLSLECTVEGTSNPNLYWYRQAAGRGLQLLFYSVGIGQISSEVPQNLSASRPQDRQFILSSKKLLLSDSGFYLCAWSLSGLADEQYFGPGTRLTVT.